Presented here are 23 T cell receptor beta chains from one specimen sequenced in a study of T cells after yellow fever vaccination. TCRdb re-called the 5' RACE reads through MiXCR, storing one row per CDR3 protein. The sample includes more than 350,000 distinct CDR3 sequences, 11% seen only once; the top ten take 18%. The sample here was PBMCs, taken on the day of the first yellow fever vaccination. These receptor sequences come from a man younger than 35 who received the YFV17D yellow fever vaccine.

J is TRBJ1-6 and V is TRBV5-1; TRBD1 agrees at 7 bases. The V segment lost 5 bases and the J segment 13 bases; nucleotides outside the gene matches: 9. Germline-derived CDR1 and CDR2 are SGHRS and YFSETQ. The CDR3 runs 13 residues. The CDR3 coding sequence is TGCGCCAGCAGAGGGGACAGCCCAGGTCCCCTCCACTTT. Translated: CASRGDSPGPLHF.

The sample holds many counts of this clonotype. The chain is built from TRBV4-3 and TRBJ2-3; 7 nucleotides align to TRBD2. CDR3 length equals 13 residues. V dropped 3 bases and J dropped 6; count of bases not matched to a gene: 3. Germline CDR1 LGHNA, CDR2 YSLEER. Written as DNA, the CDR3 is TGCGCCAGCAGCCAGGAGCGGGGTGATACGCAGTATTTT. Translating gives CASSQERGDTQYF.

The rearrangement links TRBV6-5 to TRBJ1-2; TRBD1 matches 8 bases. Germline values: CDR1 MNHEY, CDR2 SVGAGI. The CDR3 has 15 residues. The junction had 8 bases not matched to a gene; V was cut back by 4 bases and J by 4 bases. CDR3 in DNA: TGTGCCAGCAGTTTCACCGGGACAGGCCTCTATGGCTACACCTTC. Translating gives CASSFTGTGLYGYTF.

The V call is TRBV14, the J call TRBJ1-4, with a weak D call TRBD1 (5 bases). With 3 bases removed from V and 2 bases from J, the gap between germline ends came to 13 bases. The germline V gene encodes CDR1 SGHDN and CDR2 FVKESK. The CDR3 length is 16 residues. CDR3 in amino acids: CASSHLRTPTNEKLFF. CDR3 DNA sequence: TGTGCCAGCAGCCATCTCAGGACACCCACTAATGAAAAACTGTTTTTT.

This clonotype was detected only a few times. The V and J genes are TRBV9 and TRBJ2-1; 7 bases align to TRBD2. V was pared by 0 bases and J by 8 bases, with 11 bases of the junction left unmatched. Germline assignment: CDR1 SGDLS and CDR2 YYNGEE. This CDR3 has 16 amino acids. The CDR3 spells CASSVGSAGLVYEQFF. The CDR3 DNA sequence: TGTGCCAGCAGCGTAGGGTCTGCCGGACTAGTCTATGAGCAGTTCTTC.

The table lists this clonotype with a few counts. In DNA, the CDR3 is TGTGCCAGCAGCCGTAGCGGGGGGGCCGGTGAGCAGTTCTTC. This encodes CASSRSGGAGEQFF. The J gene is TRBJ2-1, the V gene TRBV12-3 or TRBV12-4, with TRBD2 matching 11 bases. The CDR3 is 14 residues long. The J segment lost 9 bases and the V segment lost 6 bases, leaving 7 bases of the junction unmatched.

This clonotype was seen a few times. The J gene is TRBJ2-1, the V gene TRBV5-1, with 9 bases fitting TRBD1. CDR3 length: 15 residues. V trimming: 6 bases; J trimming: 9 bases; junction bases outside the gene matches: 13. Germline assignment: CDR1 SGHRS and CDR2 YFSETQ. The CDR3 nucleotides are TGCGCCAGCACCGTCCCGGGACAGGGACAGGGTGAGCAGTTCTTC. Translated: CASTVPGQGQGEQFF.

Here the CDR3 reads CASSFWTSTDTQYF. In DNA, the CDR3 is TGTGCCAGCAGCTTTTGGACCAGCACAGATACGCAGTATTTT. The chain is built from TRBV7-8 and TRBJ2-3; no clear D. V was clipped by 3 bases and J by 0 bases, with 7 bases between them. Per germline, CDR1 SGHVS and CDR2 FQNEAQ. The CDR3 consists of 14 residues.

This chain connects TRBV28 to TRBJ1-1; D is undetermined. This CDR3 has 14 residues. The germline V gene has CDR1 MDHEN and CDR2 SYDVKM. Between the trimmed V and J ends, which lost 7 bases and 3 bases, there was a span of 15 bases. The CDR3 is CASKAGKEDTEAFF. CDR3 coding DNA: TGTGCCAGCAAAGCGGGGAAAGAGGACACTGAAGCTTTCTTT.

This clonotype showed up just a few times. V is TRBV25-1 and J is TRBJ2-5; 7 positions agree with TRBD1. CDR3 length equals 11 residues. Trimming at V came to 8 bases and at J to 6 bases, leaving 3 bases not matched to a gene. CDR1 is MGHDK, CDR2 SYGVNS, per germline. The CDR3 bases are TGTGCCAGCTCGAGGGGGCAGACCCAGTACTTC. Amino acid sequence: CASSRGQTQYF.

The V gene is TRBV30, the J gene TRBJ2-3, with 16 bases lining up with TRBD2. The CDR3 length is 16 residues. Trimming removed 7 bases from V and 4 bases from J; junction bases left unmatched: 8. Germline V gene data show CDR1 as GTSNPN and CDR2 as SVGIG (reference sequence). The CDR3 nucleotides are TGTGCCTCCGGGACTAGCGGGGGGGTCACCCCAGATACGCAGTATTTT. As protein: CASGTSGGVTPDTQYF.

The chain is built from TRBV5-1 and TRBJ2-1; tentatively, D is TRBD1 or TRBD2 (6 bases each). Germline values: CDR1 SGHRS, CDR2 YFSETQ. The CDR3 totals 17 residues. V was pared by 4 bases and J by 4 bases, with 21 bases between. CDR3 sequence reads: CASSLFGGRGGYNEQFF. DNA for the CDR3: TGCGCCAGCAGCCTCTTCGGGGGCCGCGGAGGGTACAATGAGCAGTTCTTC.

In this sample, this clonotype turned up many times. The chain recombines TRBV5-5 with TRBJ2-7; D is possibly TRBD2 (5 bases). V was cut by 0 bases and J by 4 bases, with 17 bases left in between. Germline assignment: CDR1 SGHKS and CDR2 YYEKEE (reference sequence). The CDR3 spans 16 residues. The CDR3 DNA sequence: TGTGCCAGCAGCTTGGGTCCAGACTACAAACGGTACGAGCAGTACTTC. This sequence encodes CASSLGPDYKRYEQYF.

V gene TRBV7-9 combines with J gene TRBJ2-2, with 7 bases lining up with TRBD2. The junction had 11 bases not matched to a gene; V was cut back by 5 bases and J by 5 bases. Germline CDR1 and CDR2: SEHNR and FQNEAQ (reference sequence). This CDR3 spans 16 amino acids. CDR3 bases: TGTGCCAGCAGCCCCCCGGGGGGTTTGTGGACCGGGGAGCTGTTTTTT. Residues: CASSPPGGLWTGELFF. The variable domain in full, with the rest retrieved from reference TRBV7-9 and TRBJ2-2, is DTGVSQNPRHKITKRGQNVTFRCDPISEHNRLYWYRQTLGQGPEFLTYFQNEAQLEKSRLLSDRFSAERPKGSFSTLEIQRTEQGDSAMYLCASSPPGGLWTGELFFGEGSRLTVL.

This clonotype was detected only a few times. The chain combines TRBV5-6 with TRBJ1-2; D unclear. Trimming stripped 0 bases from V and 3 bases from J, with 9 bases between. The length of the CDR3 is 14 residues. CDR1 is SGHDT and CDR2 is YYEEEE in the germline V gene. CDR3 DNA: TGTGCCAGCAGCTTGGTAGGACGGGACTATGGCTACACCTTC. Translated: CASSLVGRDYGYTF.

The CDR3, as DNA: TGTGCCACAGCCGGCGGGTATACTGAAGCTTTCTTT. The encoded protein is CATAGGYTEAFF. This rearrangement joins TRBV28 to TRBJ1-1; D not certain. Germline V gives CDR1 MDHEN, CDR2 SYDVKM. The CDR3 is made up of 12 amino acids. Trimming left V 10 bases short and J 5 bases short, with 14 bases between.

J is TRBJ2-3 and V is TRBV4-3; no reliable D call. This CDR3 contains 13 residues. The V gene's germline CDR1 is LGHNA and CDR2 YSLEER. Trimming removed 0 bases at V and 7 bases at J, with 8 bases between. CDR3 DNA: TGCGCCAGCAGCCAAGAGGTCAGGCATACGCAGTATTTT. Translation gives CASSQEVRHTQYF.

The rearrangement uses TRBV20-1 and TRBJ2-2; D is unclear. From germline, CDR1 is DFQATT and CDR2 SNEGSKA (reference sequence). The CDR3 has 14 amino acids. Between the trimmed V and J ends, which lost 1 base and 0 bases, there was a span of 6 bases. The CDR3 nucleotides are TGCAGTGCTAGAGTACCGACGAACACCGGGGAGCTGTTTTTT. The encoded protein is CSARVPTNTGELFF.

The V and J genes are TRBV24-1 and TRBJ2-7; 8 bases fit TRBD1. CDR1 KGHDR and CDR2 SFDVKD come from the germline V gene. The V gene end was trimmed by 6 bases and the J gene end by 6 bases; junction bases not matched to a gene: 9. CDR3 length: 14 amino acids. The CDR3 spells CATSRPRGRGEQYF. The DNA for the CDR3 is TGTGCCACCAGTCGACCCAGGGGGCGCGGCGAGCAGTACTTC.

This clonotype showed up many times. The V call is TRBV29-1, the J call TRBJ1-1; D might be TRBD1 (6 bases). This CDR3 region has 13 residues. Per germline, CDR1 SQVTM and CDR2 ANQGSEA. V dropped 6 bases and J dropped 0 bases, with 11 bases sitting between them. The DNA for the CDR3 is TGCAGCGTCCAAGGACAGTTGAACACTGAAGCTTTCTTT. This encodes CSVQGQLNTEAFF. Full variable domain (missing parts from reference TRBV29-1 and TRBJ1-1): SAVISQKPSRDICQRGTSLTIQCQVDSQVTMMFWYRQQPGQSLTLIATANQGSEATYESGFVIDKFPISRPNLTFSTLTVSNMSPEDSSIYLCSVQGQLNTEAFFGQGTRLTVV.

This clonotype was detected only a few times. The chain joins TRBV5-1 to TRBJ2-3; tentative D call: TRBD2 (5 bases). The germline gives CDR1 SGHRS, CDR2 YFSETQ. CDR3 length: 17 residues. Trimming shortened V by 6 bases and J by 0 bases, and 20 bases separated the two germline ends. The DNA for the CDR3 is TGCGCCAGCACCCGGTGGCTAGCTGCTACTAGCACAGATACGCAGTATTTT. Amino acid sequence: CASTRWLAATSTDTQYF.

The J gene is TRBJ2-1, the V gene TRBV7-2, with 8 bases lining up with TRBD2. The germline CDR1 and CDR2 sequences are SGHTA and FQGNSA. This CDR3 has 15 residues. The trim removed 5 bases at V and 12 bases at J, leaving 15 bases unmatched. The CDR3 loop is CASSPSRTSPRGQFF. As DNA, the CDR3 is TGTGCCAGCAGCCCTAGCCGGACTAGCCCCCGCGGGCAGTTCTTC.

This clonotype was observed a handful of times. CDR3 amino acids: CASSPSSWEAFF. The CDR3 nucleotides read TGTGCCAGCAGCCCAAGTTCGTGGGAAGCTTTCTTT. This chain links TRBV11-1 with TRBJ1-1; D unresolved. From germline, CDR1 is SGHAT and CDR2 FQDESV (reference sequence). V dropped 5 bases and J dropped 8 bases, with 12 bases sitting between them. The CDR3 runs 12 residues.